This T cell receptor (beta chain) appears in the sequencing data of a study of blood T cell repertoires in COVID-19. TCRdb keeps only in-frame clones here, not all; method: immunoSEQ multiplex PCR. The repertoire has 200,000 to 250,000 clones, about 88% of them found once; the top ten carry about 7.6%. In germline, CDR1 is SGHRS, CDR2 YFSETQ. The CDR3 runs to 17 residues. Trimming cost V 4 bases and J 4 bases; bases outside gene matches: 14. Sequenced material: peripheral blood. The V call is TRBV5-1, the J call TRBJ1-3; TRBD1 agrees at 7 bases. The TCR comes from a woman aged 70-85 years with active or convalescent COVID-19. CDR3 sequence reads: CASSRLTGSETGNTIYF. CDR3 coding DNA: TGCGCCAGCAGCAGACTGACAGGGTCCGAAACCGGAAACACCATATATTTT.